This T cell receptor beta chain was sequenced in a study of a mutant IDH1 vaccine in newly diagnosed glioma. Study-level information: Sex among treated patients split 62.5% male, approximately 38% female; mean age was approximately 41 years. Study findings and constraints: There seemed to be no relation between pseudoprogression and changes in top peripheral T cell clonotypes.

This clone was detected only once. Its antigen is currently unknown. The time point was: week 5, during vaccination. Vaccinated patients received 300 ug of mutant IDH1 20-mer peptide per dose, with topical imiquimod. Donors had new WHO grade 3 or 4 IDH1-mutant, ATRX-lost astrocytomas. Sequenced by immunoSEQ multiplex PCR; TCRdb stores in-frame clones only, minus some. The repertoire holds roughly 50,000 clones, 82% seen once, with 3% to 3.5% in the top ten. Trimming left V 1 base short and J 4 bases short, with 12 bases between. In germline, CDR1 is SGHDT, CDR2 YYEEEE. The CDR3 is 14 residues long. The sequences come from PBMCs, collected from a glioma patient whose treatment included an IDH1 peptide vaccine. The receptor was derived from a woman between 18 and 30 years old with glioma. Some clones in this sample may be carry-over from other donors' samples. This chain connects TRBV5-6 to TRBJ2-7; no firm D call. The CDR3 nucleotides are TGTGCCAGCAGCTTGCAAGATGTGAGGTACGAGCAGTACTTC. Residues: CASSLQDVRYEQYF.